Listed below are T cell receptor beta chains from one sample, sequenced in a study of shared clonotypes between healthy human individuals. Profiled with immunoSEQ multiplex PCR; TCRdb holds only in-frame clones, not every one. The sample gives about 660,000 clones, approximately 74% of which show up once; 1.5% to 2% is in the top ten. Input material: memory CD4+ T cells sorted from blood. The receptor source for this set is a young woman in good health. The CDR3 runs from the conserved cysteine through the conserved F or W. The D gene is left open where the match is weak. Only some rows state a clone size, as once, few, many or a class for expanded clones.

TRBV30,-,-,TRBJ2-5,CAWSVGPQETQYF,TGTGCCTGGAGTGTAGGGCCCCAAGAGACCCAGTACTTC
TRBV27,-,TRBD1,TRBJ2-2,CASSQGQGPTTGELFF,TGTGCCAGCAGTCAGGGACAGGGGCCGACAACCGGGGAGCTGTTTTTT
TRBV6-6,-,-,TRBJ1-5,CASSWEAGSNQPQHF,TGTGCCAGCAGTTGGGAGGCCGGGAGCAATCAGCCCCAGCATTTT
TRBV5-1,few,-,TRBJ2-3,CASSLSTVGTDTQYF,TGCGCCAGCAGCTTGTCGACAGTAGGCACAGATACGCAGTATTTT
TRBV30,few,TRBD1,TRBJ1-2,CACRDRGAYGYTF,TGTGCCTGCCGGGACAGGGGTGCTTATGGCTACACCTTC
TRBV5-4,-,TRBD1,TRBJ1-5,CASSGQGRDQPQHF,TGTGCCAGCAGCGGACAGGGCCGGGATCAGCCCCAGCATTTT
TRBV5-4,-,TRBD2,TRBJ2-3,CASSLGDRLAGTDTQYF,TGTGCCAGCAGCTTGGGCGACAGACTAGCGGGCACAGATACGCAGTATTTT
TRBV29-1,-,TRBD1,TRBJ1-1,CSVETTGVRNTEAFF,TGCAGCGTTGAAACAACAGGGGTAAGGAACACTGAAGCTTTCTTT
TRBV19,-,TRBD2,TRBJ2-5,CASRHHSGKETQYF,TGTGCCAGTAGACATCATAGCGGGAAAGAGACCCAGTACTTC
TRBV10-3,once,TRBD2,TRBJ2-7,CAISVTSGSYEQYF,TGTGCCATCAGCGTGACTAGCGGGAGCTACGAGCAGTACTTC
TRBV6-5,-,-,TRBJ2-5,CATSLSRGETQYF,TGTGCCACCTCCCTGTCCCGGGGAGAGACCCAGTACTTC
TRBV18,-,TRBD1,TRBJ2-7,CASSPPTRQGGEQYF,TGTGCCAGCTCACCACCAACACGACAGGGGGGAGAGCAGTACTTC
TRBV4-2,-,-,TRBJ1-1,CASSQDRSTNTEAFF,TGTGCCAGCAGCCAAGATCGCTCCACTAACACTGAAGCTTTCTTT
TRBV2,-,TRBD1,TRBJ1-5,CASREEDRANQPQHF,TGTGCCAGCAGGGAGGAGGACAGGGCCAATCAGCCCCAGCATTTT
TRBV5-1,-,TRBD2,TRBJ2-7,CASSLELAGVREQYF,TGCGCCAGCAGCTTGGAACTAGCGGGAGTGAGGGAGCAGTACTTC
TRBV4-1,-,TRBD2,TRBJ2-1,CASSQAGTSGSRRQFF,TGCGCCAGCAGCCAGGCCGGGACTAGCGGGAGTCGTCGGCAGTTCTTC
TRBV27,-,TRBD1,TRBJ2-7,CASTPFWDRRPSYEQYF,TGTGCCAGCACCCCGTTTTGGGACAGGCGACCGTCCTACGAGCAGTACTTC
TRBV7-9,-,-,TRBJ2-5,CASSPGVETQYF,TGTGCCAGCAGCCCGGGGGTAGAGACCCAGTACTTC
TRBV7-2,-,TRBD2,TRBJ2-1,CASTPQRDSYNEQFF,TGTGCCAGCACCCCGCAGCGGGACTCCTACAATGAGCAGTTCTTC
TRBV27,-,-,TRBJ2-7,CASSSRETSYEQYF,TGTGCCAGCTCCTCCAGGGAAACCTCCTACGAGCAGTACTTC
TRBV27,-,TRBD1,TRBJ2-2,CASSVWTGRSGELFF,TGTGCCAGCAGTGTGTGGACAGGGAGGTCTGGGGAGCTGTTTTTT
TRBV6-1,-,TRBD1,TRBJ2-1,CASRPGQDRREQFF,TGTGCCAGCAGACCGGGACAGGACCGGCGGGAGCAGTTCTTC
TRBV14,-,-,TRBJ2-1,CASSALGGRVGEQFF,TGTGCCAGCAGCGCTCTCGGGGGACGGGTGGGCGAGCAGTTCTTC
TRBV30,-,-,TRBJ1-2,CAHREKNYGYTF,TGTGCCCACAGGGAAAAGAACTATGGCTACACCTTC
TRBV4-2,-,TRBD2,TRBJ2-3,CASSQELAGGHDTQYF,TGTGCCAGCAGCCAAGAACTAGCGGGAGGCCACGATACGCAGTATTTT
TRBV27,once,-,TRBJ2-1,CASSLRGHNEQFF,TGTGCCAGCAGTTTGCGTGGACACAATGAGCAGTTCTTC
TRBV29-1,-,TRBD1,TRBJ2-3,CSVLGQGTDTQYF,TGCAGCGTTCTCGGACAGGGCACAGATACGCAGTATTTT
TRBV5-4,-,TRBD2,TRBJ2-1,CASSSALAGENEQFF,TGTGCCAGCAGCTCTGCCCTAGCGGGGGAAAACGAGCAGTTCTTC
TRBV19,-,TRBD2,TRBJ2-1,CASTLAGEDEQFF,TGTGCCAGCACACTAGCGGGAGAAGATGAGCAGTTCTTC
TRBV5-6,-,TRBD1,TRBJ2-7,CASSFSDRIGEQYF,TGTGCCAGCAGCTTTTCGGACAGGATCGGCGAGCAGTACTTC
TRBV28,-,-,TRBJ2-6,CASRRDGANVLTF,TGTGCCAGCAGGAGAGATGGGGCCAACGTCCTGACTTTC